The following is a T cell receptor beta chain sequence with its context. The sample originates from a study of blood T cells in healthy people across ages. Germline lookup yields CDR1 SGHRS and CDR2 YFSETQ. The V end lost 0 bases, the J end lost 0 bases, and 18 bases lay between the germline ends. This CDR3 comprises 18 residues. Primers used in a second PCR of roughly 6 to 11 cycles were a sample-barcoded 5' primer and a J-beta primer mix. TCRdb reprocessed the 5' RACE reads with MiXCR, giving one entry per CDR3 protein. This table holds approximately 1.5 million distinct CDR3 sequences, approximately 43% found once.

Sequencing input: blood. This receptor was obtained from a woman between 18 and 30 years old in good health. V is TRBV5-1 and J is TRBJ2-5, with D tentatively TRBD2 (6 bases). The CDR3 protein is CASSLVPRNRDYQETQYF. DNA for the CDR3: TGCGCCAGCAGCTTGGTCCCACGTAACCGGGACTACCAAGAGACCCAGTACTTC.